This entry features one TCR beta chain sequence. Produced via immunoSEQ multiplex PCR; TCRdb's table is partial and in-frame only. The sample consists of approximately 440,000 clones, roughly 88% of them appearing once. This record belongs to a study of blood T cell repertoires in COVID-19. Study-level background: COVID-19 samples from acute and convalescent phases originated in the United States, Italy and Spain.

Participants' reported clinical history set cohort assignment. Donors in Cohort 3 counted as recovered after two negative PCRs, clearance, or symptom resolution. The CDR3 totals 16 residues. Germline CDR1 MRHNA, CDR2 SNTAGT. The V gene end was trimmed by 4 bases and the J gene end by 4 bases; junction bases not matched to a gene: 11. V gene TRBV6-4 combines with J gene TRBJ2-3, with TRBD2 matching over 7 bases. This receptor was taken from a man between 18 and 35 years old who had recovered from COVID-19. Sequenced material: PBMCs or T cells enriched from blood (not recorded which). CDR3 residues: CASSAVGGPGADTQYF. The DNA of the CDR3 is TGTGCCAGCAGTGCTGTGGGAGGGCCGGGGGCAGATACGCAGTATTTT.